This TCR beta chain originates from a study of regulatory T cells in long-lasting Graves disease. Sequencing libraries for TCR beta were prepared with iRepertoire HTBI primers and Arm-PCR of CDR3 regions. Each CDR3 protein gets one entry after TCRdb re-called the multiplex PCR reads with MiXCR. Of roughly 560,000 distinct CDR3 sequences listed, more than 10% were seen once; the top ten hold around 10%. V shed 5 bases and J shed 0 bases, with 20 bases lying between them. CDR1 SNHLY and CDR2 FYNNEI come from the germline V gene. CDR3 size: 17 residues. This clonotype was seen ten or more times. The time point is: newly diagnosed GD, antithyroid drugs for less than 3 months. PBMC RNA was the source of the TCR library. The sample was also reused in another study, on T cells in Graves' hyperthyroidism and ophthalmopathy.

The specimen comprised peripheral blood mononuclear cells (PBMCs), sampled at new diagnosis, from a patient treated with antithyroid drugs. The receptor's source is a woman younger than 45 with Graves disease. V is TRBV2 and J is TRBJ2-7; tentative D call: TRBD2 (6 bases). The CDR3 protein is CASSYTPGTGVSYEQYF. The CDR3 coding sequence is TGTGCCAGCAGTTACACCCCGGGGACGGGGGTCTCCTACGAGCAGTACTTC.